The 29 T cell receptor beta chains reported below all come from one sample, sequenced in a study of shared clonotypes between healthy human individuals. Assay used: immunoSEQ multiplex PCR; TCRdb lists only in-frame clones, some missing. The sample lists 2 million to 2.5 million clones; around 95% were seen once. Sequenced input: naive CD4+ T cells sorted from blood. Subset indicated: CD45RA+ positively selected. All receptors come from a man younger than 35 in good health.

The V and J genes are TRBV18 and TRBJ1-1, with D hard to call. The CDR3 covers 13 residues. The V gene's germline CDR1 is KGHSH and CDR2 LQKENI. Trimming removed 4 bases at V and 5 bases at J, with 11 bases between. The DNA of the CDR3 is TGTGCCAGCTCACTTTACCCCGGGACTGAAGCTTTCTTT. Translation: CASSLYPGTEAFF. Variable domain in full (rest from reference TRBV18 and TRBJ1-1): NAGVMQNPRHLVRRRGQEARLRCSPMKGHSHVYWYRQLPEEGLKFMVYLQKENIIDESGMPKERFSAEFPKEGPSILRIQQVVRGDSAAYFCASSLYPGTEAFFGQGTRLTVV.

The V gene is TRBV9, the J gene TRBJ2-2; 15 nucleotides agree with TRBD2. Germline V lookup: CDR1 SGDLS, CDR2 YYNGEE. The CDR3 covers 19 residues. The V gene end was trimmed by 0 bases and the J gene end by 7 bases; junction bases not matched to a gene: 10. The CDR3 loop is CASSVATGTSGRRIGELFF. The CDR3 nucleotides read TGTGCCAGCAGCGTAGCTACCGGGACTAGCGGGAGGAGGATCGGGGAGCTGTTTTTT. Supplemented by reference TRBV9 and TRBJ2-2, the full variable domain reads DSGVTQTPKHLITATGQRVTLRCSPRSGDLSVYWYQQSLDQGLQFLIQYYNGEERAKGNILERFSAQQFPDLHSELNLSSLELGDSALYFCASSVATGTSGRRIGELFFGEGSRLTVL.

The chain recombines TRBV7-2 with TRBJ2-5; 13 nucleotides agree with TRBD2. The CDR3 has 16 residues. Germline trimming cut 5 bases from V and 4 bases from J; bases unmatched to any gene: 7. The germline CDR1 and CDR2 sequences are SGHTA and FQGNSA. CDR3 in amino acids: CASSLWTSGSGETQYF. CDR3 nucleotide sequence: TGTGCCAGCAGCCTCTGGACTAGCGGGAGCGGAGAGACCCAGTACTTC.

DNA of the CDR3: TGTGCCAGCTCCCGGACAGGTGGGATCGACGAGCAGTACTTC. Translating it yields CASSRTGGIDEQYF. The rearrangement joins TRBV18 to TRBJ2-7, with 7 bases aligning to TRBD1. Trimming at V came to 6 bases and at J to 5 bases, leaving 10 bases not matched to a gene. This CDR3 is built from 14 residues. Germline values: CDR1 KGHSH, CDR2 LQKENI.

The V call is TRBV10-3, the J call TRBJ2-3, with a possible D match to TRBD2 (6 bases). The germline gives CDR1 ENHRY, CDR2 SYGVKD. The V and J ends lost 4 bases and 8 bases respectively, with 28 bases between them. CDR3 length: 18 residues. The CDR3 is CAISGLGNQGKTGVTQYF. The CDR3 DNA reads TGTGCCATCAGTGGACTGGGTAACCAGGGCAAGACGGGGGTTACGCAGTATTTT.

V gene TRBV9 combines with J gene TRBJ2-1, with 8 bases matching TRBD2. Germline assignment: CDR1 SGDLS and CDR2 YYNGEE. Trimming took 0 bases from V and 4 from J; bases not matched to a gene: 3. This CDR3 is built from 15 residues. This CDR3 is CASSVEAGGYNEQFF. The CDR3 DNA reads TGTGCCAGCAGCGTAGAGGCGGGAGGTTACAATGAGCAGTTCTTC.

The chain combines TRBV28 with TRBJ1-6; a weak D match, TRBD1 (5 bases). Germline loops: CDR1 MDHEN, CDR2 SYDVKM. The CDR3 loop spans 14 amino acids. Deletions cut 10 bases from V and 7 bases from J, with 17 bases between. The CDR3 sequence is CATKEGVPNSPLHF. CDR3 in DNA: TGTGCCACCAAAGAAGGGGTTCCCAATTCACCCCTCCACTTT.

Of note for this clone: Other DNA sequences in the sample encode the same CDR3. V usage is TRBV5-1 and J usage is TRBJ2-3; no definite D call. V lost 0 bases, J lost 0 bases, and 8 bases lay in between. Germline V lookup: CDR1 SGHRS, CDR2 YFSETQ. This CDR3 has 15 amino acids. Here the CDR3 reads CASSLDVGSTDTQYF. The CDR3 bases are TGCGCCAGCAGCTTGGATGTGGGGAGCACAGATACGCAGTATTTT.

The chain links TRBV7-2 to TRBJ2-2; perhaps TRBD2 as D (5 bases). The CDR3 consists of 14 residues. The germline V and J ends were trimmed by 10 bases and 0 bases, with 12 bases remaining between them. Germline lookup yields CDR1 SGHTA and CDR2 FQGNSA. The CDR3 DNA is TGTGCCACCCGGCCAGCGGCGAACACCGGGGAGCTGTTTTTT. Its translation: CATRPAANTGELFF.

The chain uses TRBV27 and TRBJ1-5; 12 nucleotides align to TRBD1. CDR1 MNHEY and CDR2 SMNVEV come from the germline V gene (reference sequence). V trimming: 5 bases; J trimming: 6 bases; junction bases outside the gene matches: 8. The CDR3 sequence is 16 residues long. The CDR3 DNA follows: TGTGCCAGCAGTCCCCGGGACAGGGGGCTTGGTCAGCCCCAGCATTTT. It is translated as CASSPRDRGLGQPQHF.

The chain couples TRBV10-3 to TRBJ1-1, with unresolved D. This CDR3 region has 12 residues. Germline CDR1 reads ENHRY; CDR2 reads SYGVKD. V was cut by 9 bases and J by 7 bases, with 15 bases left in between. This CDR3 is CAIGKSVLEAFF. The CDR3 region has the DNA TGTGCCATTGGTAAATCAGTCCTTGAAGCTTTCTTT.

The chain joins TRBV4-2 to TRBJ2-1, with 13 bases that match TRBD2. With 2 bases clipped from V and 4 bases from J, the junction kept 2 bases outside the gene matches. Looked up from germline, CDR1 is LGHNA and CDR2 is YNFKEQ. This CDR3 comprises 16 residues. The CDR3 loop reads CASSQRLAGGYNEQFF. The CDR3 bases are TGTGCCAGCAGCCAAAGACTAGCGGGGGGATACAATGAGCAGTTCTTC.

The count of this clone is one. The chain links TRBV2 to TRBJ1-4; D is undetermined. This CDR3 is 16 amino acids long. CDR1 and CDR2 (germline): SNHLY, FYNNEI. The V and J ends lost 5 bases and 3 bases respectively, with 16 bases between them. This CDR3 reads CASSLEKMASNEKLFF. As DNA, the CDR3 is TGTGCCAGCAGTCTCGAAAAAATGGCGTCTAATGAAAAACTGTTTTTT. Full variable domain (missing parts from reference TRBV2 and TRBJ1-4): EPEVTQTPSHQVTQMGQEVILRCVPISNHLYFYWYRQILGQKVEFLVSFYNNEISEKSEIFDDQFSVERPDGSNFTLKIRSTKLEDSAMYFCASSLEKMASNEKLFFGSGTQLSVL.

The sample holds one count of this clone. The V call is TRBV7-3, the J call TRBJ1-5; perhaps TRBD1 as D (5 bases). V was pared by 5 bases and J by 0 bases, with 14 bases between. Germline-derived CDR1 and CDR2 are SGHTA and FQGTGA. The CDR3 length is 16 residues. The CDR3 region is CASSPRQFYSNQPQHF. The DNA for the CDR3 is TGTGCCAGCAGCCCTAGACAGTTTTATAGCAATCAGCCCCAGCATTTT.

CDR3 in amino acids: CSGGGGNTDTQYF. CDR3 nucleotide sequence: TGCAGTGGAGGGGGCGGAAACACAGATACGCAGTATTTT. The gene calls are TRBV29-1 and TRBJ2-3, with D perhaps matching TRBD1 (7 bases). This CDR3 region has 13 residues. Germline lookup yields CDR1 SQVTM and CDR2 ANQGSEA.

The rearrangement joins TRBV5-1 to TRBJ1-1; D is unresolved. Germline V CDR1 and CDR2: SGHRS, YFSETQ. With 0 bases removed from V and 5 bases from J, the gap between germline ends came to 8 bases. The CDR3 runs to 13 residues. The CDR3 DNA sequence: TGCGCCAGCAGCTTGGACAGTCGTACTGAAGCTTTCTTT. It is translated as CASSLDSRTEAFF. Full variable domain (rest looked up from reference TRBV5-1 and TRBJ1-1): KAGVTQTPRYLIKTRGQQVTLSCSPISGHRSVSWYQQTPGQGLQFLFEYFSETQRNKGNFPGRFSGRQFSNSRSEMNVSTLELGDSALYLCASSLDSRTEAFFGQGTRLTVV.

The gene calls are TRBV27 and TRBJ2-4, with TRBD1 matching over 9 bases. The CDR3 spans 17 residues. CDR1 is MNHEY, CDR2 SMNVEV, per germline (reference sequence). With 4 bases clipped from V and 0 bases from J, the junction kept 7 bases outside the gene matches. DNA for the CDR3: TGTGCCAGCAGTTGGCGGACAGGGGTTTTAGCCAAAAACATTCAGTACTTC. Translated: CASSWRTGVLAKNIQYF.

This chain connects TRBV6-5 to TRBJ1-4; 8 nucleotides align to TRBD1. The germline CDR1 and CDR2 sequences are MNHEY and SVGAGI. With V trimmed by 10 bases and J by 8 bases, 12 bases remained unmatched. This CDR3 is 14 amino acids long. CDR3: CAIRGTGLGEKLFF. The CDR3 coding sequence is TGTGCCATCAGGGGGACAGGTCTGGGGGAAAAACTGTTTTTT.

The J gene is TRBJ2-3, the V gene TRBV7-2; D is uncertain. Deletions cut 8 bases from V and 1 base from J, with 10 bases between. CDR3 length: 13 residues. CDR1 and CDR2 (germline): SGHTA, FQGNSA. CDR3 bases: TGTGCCAGCGGTCCGGCTGGCACAGATACGCAGTATTTT. This translates into CASGPAGTDTQYF.

Details on this clone: Its ends do not fully match the called genes, so a read error is possible. The CDR3 region has the DNA TGTGCCAGCAGTGAAGAGGACACGCCTCGGAACTTC. Protein sequence: CASSEEDTPRNF. The chain employs TRBV2 and TRBJ2-7, with D perhaps TRBD1 (5 bases). The germline V gene encodes CDR1 SNHLY and CDR2 FYNNEI. The CDR3 spans 12 residues.

The chain uses TRBV6-1 and TRBJ1-5; no firm D call. The germline gives CDR1 MNHNS, CDR2 SASEGT. The germline V and J ends were trimmed by 8 bases and 8 bases, with 7 bases remaining between them. The CDR3 totals 10 residues. The DNA for the CDR3 is TGTGCCAGCTACTCCGAGCCCCAGCATTTT. Protein product: CASYSEPQHF.

The V and J genes are TRBV10-3 and TRBJ2-3; TRBD1 is a possible D gene (7 bases). V gave up 10 bases and J gave up 6 bases, with 20 bases separating them. The length of the CDR3 is 14 residues. Germline CDR1 reads ENHRY; CDR2 reads SYGVKD. CDR3 in amino acids: CATGSGPGGDTQYF. CDR3 DNA sequence: TGTGCCACCGGTAGCGGCCCAGGGGGGGATACGCAGTATTTT.

The J gene is TRBJ2-2, the V gene TRBV11-2; D is unclear. V lost 5 bases to trimming and J lost 6 bases, with 10 bases between them. The CDR3 totals 13 residues. CDR1 and CDR2 from the germline V gene are SGHAT and FQNNGV. The CDR3 sequence is CASSLLPPGELFF. Here the CDR3 DNA reads TGTGCCAGCAGCCTGCTACCGCCCGGGGAGCTGTTTTTT. Combining the CDR3 with reference TRBV11-2 and TRBJ2-2 gives the whole variable domain EAGVAQSPRYKIIEKRQSVAFWCNPISGHATLYWYQQILGQGPKLLIQFQNNGVVDDSQLPKDRFSAERLKGVDSTLKIQPAKLEDSAVYLCASSLLPPGELFFGEGSRLTVL.

This clone was observed a few times. The identical CDR3 is also encoded by other nucleotide sequences in the sample. The rearrangement links TRBV5-4 to TRBJ2-5; D remains unclear. Trimming removed 1 base from V and 1 base from J, with 2 bases in between. The germline CDR1 and CDR2 sequences are SGHNT and YYREEE (reference sequence). The CDR3 is made up of 12 amino acids. CDR3 sequence (DNA): TGTGCCAGCAGCTTGCCCCAAGAGACCCAGTACTTC. Translating it yields CASSLPQETQYF.

CDR3 sequence (DNA): TGTGCCAGCTCACCCCGCCAGGGAGGCGATGGCTACACCTTC. Encoded protein: CASSPRQGGDGYTF. The chain uses TRBV18 and TRBJ1-2; possibly TRBD1 for D (5 bases). V was pared by 3 bases and J by 6 bases, with 14 bases between. Germline CDR1 is KGHSH and CDR2 is LQKENI. The CDR3 is 14 amino acids. Complete variable domain (other parts from reference TRBV18 and TRBJ1-2): NAGVMQNPRHLVRRRGQEARLRCSPMKGHSHVYWYRQLPEEGLKFMVYLQKENIIDESGMPKERFSAEFPKEGPSILRIQQVVRGDSAAYFCASSPRQGGDGYTFGSGTRLTVV.

On this clone itself: Other DNA sequences in the same sample also yield this CDR3. The chain uses TRBV27 and TRBJ2-7; TRBD1 aligns across 7 bases. V was pared by 3 bases and J by 1 base, with 0 bases of the junction left unmatched. Germline values: CDR1 MNHEY, CDR2 SMNVEV (reference sequence). This CDR3 has 13 amino acids. CDR3 DNA sequence: TGTGCCAGCAGTTTGGACAGGTCCTACGAGCAGTACTTC. Residues: CASSLDRSYEQYF.

V gene TRBV6-6 combines with J gene TRBJ2-3; no definite D call. V was trimmed by 5 bases and J by 4 bases, leaving 16 bases between them. CDR1 is MNHNY and CDR2 is SVGAGI in the germline V gene (reference sequence). The CDR3 has 15 residues. CDR3 residues: CASSTGGHPADTQYF. The CDR3 DNA follows: TGTGCCAGCAGTACCGGTGGCCACCCCGCAGATACGCAGTATTTT.

This clone showed up just once. The chain recombines TRBV18 with TRBJ2-3; D is perhaps TRBD1 (6 bases). Deletions cut 5 bases from V and 4 bases from J, with 13 bases between. Germline loops: CDR1 KGHSH, CDR2 LQKENI. This CDR3 is built from 14 residues. The CDR3 bases are TGTGCCAGCTCAGCCCTCAGGGGTCCAGATACGCAGTATTTT. The encoded protein is CASSALRGPDTQYF.

V and J are TRBV6-1 and TRBJ2-7; no clear D. V gave up 9 bases and J gave up 3 bases, with 15 bases separating them. Germline V CDR1 and CDR2: MNHNS, SASEGT. This CDR3 spans 13 amino acids. Here the CDR3 DNA reads TGTGCCAGGGACGCCCTCGACCGCTACGAGCAGTACTTC. Amino acids: CARDALDRYEQYF.